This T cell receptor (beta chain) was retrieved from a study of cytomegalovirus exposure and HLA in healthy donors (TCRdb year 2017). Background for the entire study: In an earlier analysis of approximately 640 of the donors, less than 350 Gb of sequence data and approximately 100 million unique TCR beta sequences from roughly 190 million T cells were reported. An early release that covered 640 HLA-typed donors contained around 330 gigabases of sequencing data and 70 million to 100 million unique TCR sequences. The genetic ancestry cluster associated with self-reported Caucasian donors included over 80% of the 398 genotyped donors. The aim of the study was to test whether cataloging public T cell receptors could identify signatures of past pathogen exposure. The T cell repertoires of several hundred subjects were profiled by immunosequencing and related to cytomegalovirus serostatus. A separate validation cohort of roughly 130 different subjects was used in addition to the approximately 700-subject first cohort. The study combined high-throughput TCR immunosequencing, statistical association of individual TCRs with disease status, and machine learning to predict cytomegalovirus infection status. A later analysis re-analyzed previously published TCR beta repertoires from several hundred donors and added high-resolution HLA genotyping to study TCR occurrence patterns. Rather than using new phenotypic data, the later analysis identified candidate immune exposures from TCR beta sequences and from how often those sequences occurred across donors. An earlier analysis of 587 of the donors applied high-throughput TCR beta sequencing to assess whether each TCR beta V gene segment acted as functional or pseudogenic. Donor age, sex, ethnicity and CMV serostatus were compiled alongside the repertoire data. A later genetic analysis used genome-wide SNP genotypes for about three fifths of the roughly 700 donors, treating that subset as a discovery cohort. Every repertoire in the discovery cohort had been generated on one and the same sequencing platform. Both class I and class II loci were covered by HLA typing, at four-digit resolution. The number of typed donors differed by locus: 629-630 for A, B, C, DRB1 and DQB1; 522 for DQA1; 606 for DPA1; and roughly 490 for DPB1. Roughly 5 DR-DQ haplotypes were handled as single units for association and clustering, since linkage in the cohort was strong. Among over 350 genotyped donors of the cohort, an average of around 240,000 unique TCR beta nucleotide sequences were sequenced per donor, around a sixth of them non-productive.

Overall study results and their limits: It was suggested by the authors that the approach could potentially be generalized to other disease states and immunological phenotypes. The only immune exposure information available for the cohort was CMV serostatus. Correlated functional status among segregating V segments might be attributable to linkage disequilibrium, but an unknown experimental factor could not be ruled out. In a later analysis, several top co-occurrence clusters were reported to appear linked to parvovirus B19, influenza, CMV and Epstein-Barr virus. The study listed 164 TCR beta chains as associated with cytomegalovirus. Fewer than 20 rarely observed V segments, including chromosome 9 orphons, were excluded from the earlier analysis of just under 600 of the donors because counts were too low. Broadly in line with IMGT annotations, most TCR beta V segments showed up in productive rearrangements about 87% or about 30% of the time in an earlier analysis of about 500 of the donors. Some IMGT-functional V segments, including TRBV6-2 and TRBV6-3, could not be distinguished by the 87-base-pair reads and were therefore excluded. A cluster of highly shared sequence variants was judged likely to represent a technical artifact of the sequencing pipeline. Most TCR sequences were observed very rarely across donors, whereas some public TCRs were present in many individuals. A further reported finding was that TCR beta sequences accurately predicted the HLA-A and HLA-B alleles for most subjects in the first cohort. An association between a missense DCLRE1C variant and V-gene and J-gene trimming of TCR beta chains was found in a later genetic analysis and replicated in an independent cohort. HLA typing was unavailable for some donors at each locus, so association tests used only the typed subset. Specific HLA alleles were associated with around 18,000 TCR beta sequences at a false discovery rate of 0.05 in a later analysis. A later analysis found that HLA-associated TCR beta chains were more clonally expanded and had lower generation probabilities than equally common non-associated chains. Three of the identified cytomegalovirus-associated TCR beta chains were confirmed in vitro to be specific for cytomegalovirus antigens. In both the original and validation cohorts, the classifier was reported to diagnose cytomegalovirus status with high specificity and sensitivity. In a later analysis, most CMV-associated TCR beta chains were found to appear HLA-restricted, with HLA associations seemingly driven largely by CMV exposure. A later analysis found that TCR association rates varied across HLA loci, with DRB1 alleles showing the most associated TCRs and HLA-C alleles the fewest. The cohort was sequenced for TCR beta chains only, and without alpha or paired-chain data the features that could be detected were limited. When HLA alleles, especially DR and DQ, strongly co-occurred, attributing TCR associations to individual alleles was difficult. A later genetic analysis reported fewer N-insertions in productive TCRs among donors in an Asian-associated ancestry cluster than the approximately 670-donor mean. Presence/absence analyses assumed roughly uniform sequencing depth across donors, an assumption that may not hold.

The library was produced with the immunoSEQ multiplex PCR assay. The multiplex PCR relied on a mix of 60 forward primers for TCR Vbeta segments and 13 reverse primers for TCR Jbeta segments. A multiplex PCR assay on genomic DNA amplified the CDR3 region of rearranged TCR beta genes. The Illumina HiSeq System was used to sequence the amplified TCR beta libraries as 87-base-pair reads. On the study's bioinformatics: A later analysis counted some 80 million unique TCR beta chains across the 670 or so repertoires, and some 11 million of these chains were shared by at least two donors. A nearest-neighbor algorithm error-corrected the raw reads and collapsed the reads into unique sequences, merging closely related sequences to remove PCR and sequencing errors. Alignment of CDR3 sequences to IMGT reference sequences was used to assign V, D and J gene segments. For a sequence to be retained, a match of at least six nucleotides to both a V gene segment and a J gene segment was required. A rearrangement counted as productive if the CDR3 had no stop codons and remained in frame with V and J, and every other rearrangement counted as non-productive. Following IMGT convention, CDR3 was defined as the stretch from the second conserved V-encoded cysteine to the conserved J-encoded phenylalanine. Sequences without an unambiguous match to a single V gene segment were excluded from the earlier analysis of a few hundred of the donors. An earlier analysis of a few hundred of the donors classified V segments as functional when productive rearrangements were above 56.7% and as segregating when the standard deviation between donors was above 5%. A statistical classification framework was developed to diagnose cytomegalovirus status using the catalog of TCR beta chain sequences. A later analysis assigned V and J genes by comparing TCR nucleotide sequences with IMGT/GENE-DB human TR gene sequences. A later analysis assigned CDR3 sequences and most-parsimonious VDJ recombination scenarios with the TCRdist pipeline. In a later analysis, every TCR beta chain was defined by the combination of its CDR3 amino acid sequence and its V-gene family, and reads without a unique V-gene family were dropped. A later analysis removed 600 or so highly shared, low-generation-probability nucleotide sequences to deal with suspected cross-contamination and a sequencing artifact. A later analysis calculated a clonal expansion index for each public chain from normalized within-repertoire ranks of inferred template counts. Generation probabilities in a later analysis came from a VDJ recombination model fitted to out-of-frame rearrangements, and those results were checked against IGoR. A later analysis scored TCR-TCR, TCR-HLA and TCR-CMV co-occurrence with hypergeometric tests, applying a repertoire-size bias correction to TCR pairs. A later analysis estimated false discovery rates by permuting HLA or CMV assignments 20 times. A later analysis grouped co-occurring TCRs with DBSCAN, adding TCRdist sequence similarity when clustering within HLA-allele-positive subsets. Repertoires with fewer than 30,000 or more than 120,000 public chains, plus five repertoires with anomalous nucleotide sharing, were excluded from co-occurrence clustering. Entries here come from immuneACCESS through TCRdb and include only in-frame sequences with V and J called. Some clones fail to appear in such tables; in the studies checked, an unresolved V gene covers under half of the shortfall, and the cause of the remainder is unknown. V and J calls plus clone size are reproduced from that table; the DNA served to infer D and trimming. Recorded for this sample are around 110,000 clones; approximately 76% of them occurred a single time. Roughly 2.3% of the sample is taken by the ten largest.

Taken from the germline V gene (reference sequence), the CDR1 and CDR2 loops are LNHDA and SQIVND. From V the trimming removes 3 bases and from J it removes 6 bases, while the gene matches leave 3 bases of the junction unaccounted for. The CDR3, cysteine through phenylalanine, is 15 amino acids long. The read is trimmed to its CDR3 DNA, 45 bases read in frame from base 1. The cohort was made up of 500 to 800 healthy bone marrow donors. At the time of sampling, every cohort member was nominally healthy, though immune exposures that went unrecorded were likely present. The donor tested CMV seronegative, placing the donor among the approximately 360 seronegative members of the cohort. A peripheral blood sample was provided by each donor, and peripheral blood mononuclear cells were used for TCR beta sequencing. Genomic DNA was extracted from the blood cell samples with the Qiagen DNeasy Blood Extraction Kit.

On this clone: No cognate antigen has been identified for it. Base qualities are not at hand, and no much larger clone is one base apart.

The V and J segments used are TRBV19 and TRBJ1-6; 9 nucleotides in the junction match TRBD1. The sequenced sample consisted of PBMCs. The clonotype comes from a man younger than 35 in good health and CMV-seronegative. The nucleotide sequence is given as TGTGCCAGTAGTATTGGGGACAGGGCTAATTCACCCCTCCACTTT. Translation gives CASSIGDRANSPLHF.